This TCR beta chain was recorded in a study of cytomegalovirus exposure and HLA in healthy donors. The PCR was carried out with 60 Vbeta primers and 13 Jbeta primers. Repertoires were generated with immunoSEQ multiplex PCR, while TCRdb's copy carries only in-frame clones and drops some. The listing records some 43,000 clones. Notes on this clone: Antigen specificity is unknown.

The CDR3 loop spans 17 amino acids. Trimming took off 3 bases at V and 0 bases at J, with 17 bases between the two ends. CDR1 and CDR2 from the germline V gene are SGDLS and YYNGEE. The study's findings and limits: Later analysis found that TCR beta chains associated with HLA were more clonally expanded than other, equally common chains. In a later analysis, about 17,000 TCR beta sequences were associated with HLA alleles at 0.05 false discovery rate.

Participants comprised healthy donors of bone marrow. This rearrangement joins TRBV9 to TRBJ2-3; D is undetermined. This receptor was obtained from a woman aged 25 to 45 in good health and CMV-seronegative. Sequenced sample: PBMCs. CDR3 in amino acids: CASSGPGATSSTDTQYF. The CDR3, as DNA: TGTGCCAGCAGCGGGCCCGGAGCCACCTCTAGCACAGATACGCAGTATTTT.